One and the same sample provided the 28 T cell receptor beta chains below, sequenced in a study of cytomegalovirus exposure and HLA in healthy donors. In the PCR, 60 Vbeta and 13 Jbeta primers were used. Generated by immunoSEQ multiplex PCR, the TCRdb table keeps only in-frame clones and is missing some. The sample holds about 96,000 clones, 65% to 85% seen once. The sequenced sample was PBMCs. These receptors were obtained from a female donor in good health and CMV-seropositive.

V and J are TRBV27 and TRBJ2-7; no definite D call. Trimming cost V 8 bases and J 6 bases, with 11 bases left between them. The CDR3 loop spans 11 amino acids. Germline V gives CDR1 MNHEY, CDR2 SMNVEV (reference sequence). The CDR3 DNA reads TGTGCCAGCGGGTCGTCGGGCGAGCAGTACTTC. Protein sequence: CASGSSGEQYF.

This clone was counted only a few times. The rearrangement links TRBV4-2 to TRBJ2-2; D might be TRBD2 (5 bases). Between the trimmed V and J ends, which lost 0 bases and 4 bases, there was a span of 12 bases. The CDR3 covers 16 residues. Germline lookup yields CDR1 LGHNA and CDR2 YNFKEQ. CDR3 sequence reads: CASSQDPGMSTGELFF. The CDR3 nucleotides read TGTGCCAGCAGCCAAGATCCCGGGATGAGCACCGGGGAGCTGTTTTTT.

J is TRBJ1-6 and V is TRBV15, with no clear D. Germline CDR1 and CDR2: LNHNV and YYDKDF (reference sequence). The ends were cut back, 1 base at V and 9 bases at J, with 7 bases in the middle. There are 13 residues in the CDR3. CDR3 sequence reads: CATSRGASSPLHF. The CDR3 bases are TGTGCCACCAGCAGAGGGGCGAGTTCACCCCTCCACTTT.

CDR3 sequence reads: CASSPFWRNTEAFF. The CDR3 DNA reads as TGTGCCAGTAGCCCCTTTTGGAGGAACACTGAAGCTTTCTTT. The gene calls are TRBV19 and TRBJ1-1; no definite D call. The CDR3 is 14 residues long. Germline V lookup: CDR1 LNHDA, CDR2 SQIVND (reference sequence). V lost 6 bases to trimming and J lost 1 base, with 12 bases between them.

This chain uses TRBV11-1 with TRBJ2-7; TRBD2 might be the D (5 bases). This CDR3 region has 14 residues. V lost 8 bases and J lost 2, with 16 bases in between. CDR1 SGHAT and CDR2 FQDESV come from the germline V gene (reference sequence). DNA for the CDR3: TGTGCCAGCTCCAAGATGGAGGCCCCCTACGAGCAGTACTTC. Protein: CASSKMEAPYEQYF.

The CDR3 loop is CASSQGDRSYQSYEQYF. In DNA form, the CDR3 reads TGCGCCAGCAGCCAAGGGGACAGGAGCTATCAATCCTACGAGCAGTACTTC. V is TRBV4-1 and J is TRBJ2-7, with TRBD1 identical over 8 bases. Germline V gives CDR1 MGHRA, CDR2 YSYEKL. This CDR3 is built from 17 residues. Losses at the gene ends were 1 base for V and 1 base for J; bases not matched to a gene: 9.

This clone was detected only a few times. The rearrangement joins TRBV11-2 to TRBJ2-1; 9 positions agree with TRBD1. CDR3 size: 15 residues. Per the germline V gene, CDR1 is SGHAT and CDR2 is FQNNGV. The V and J ends lost 3 bases and 7 bases, in that order; junction bases with no gene match: 7. CDR3 residues: CASSLVPGQGNEQFF. The CDR3 DNA is TGTGCCAGCAGCTTGGTTCCGGGACAGGGAAATGAGCAGTTCTTC.

In this sample, this clone turned up once. The chain couples TRBV7-2 to TRBJ2-1; TRBD1 matches at 7 bases. V dropped 5 bases and J dropped 1; count of bases not matched to a gene: 5. The germline gives CDR1 SGHTA, CDR2 FQGNSA. The length of the CDR3 is 15 residues. This CDR3 reads CASSNRGRSYNEQFF. In DNA, the CDR3 is TGTGCCAGCAGCAACAGGGGAAGGTCCTACAATGAGCAGTTCTTC.

The gene calls are TRBV30 and TRBJ1-1; D gene ambiguous. From germline, CDR1 is GTSNPN and CDR2 SVGIG (reference sequence). The germline V and J ends were trimmed by 0 bases and 3 bases, with 17 bases remaining between them. CDR3 length equals 16 residues. The CDR3 bases are TGTGCCTGGAGTGTACGGATGAGGGTCGCGGACACTGAAGCTTTCTTT. Its protein is CAWSVRMRVADTEAFF.

The chain uses TRBV7-2 and TRBJ1-2; TRBD1 might be the D (5 bases). There are 13 residues in the CDR3. Germline-derived CDR1 and CDR2 are SGHTA and FQGNSA. With 0 bases removed from V and 6 bases from J, the gap between germline ends came to 8 bases. The CDR3 spells CASSLARVDGYTF. Written as DNA, the CDR3 is TGTGCCAGCAGCTTAGCCAGGGTCGATGGCTACACCTTC.

The genes are TRBV7-2 and TRBJ2-3; 10 bases are a match to TRBD2. Germline V gene lookup returns CDR1 SGHTA and CDR2 FQGNSA. Germline trimming cut 5 bases from V and 4 bases from J; bases unmatched to any gene: 9. CDR3 length: 16 amino acids. The CDR3 region is CASSPPLAGGPDTQYF. The CDR3 DNA is TGTGCCAGCAGCCCACCCTTAGCGGGGGGCCCAGATACGCAGTATTTT.

The genes are TRBV28 and TRBJ2-6; the D gene is possibly TRBD2 (6 bases). Trimming took 6 bases from V and 1 from J, leaving 13 bases between them. Germline values: CDR1 MDHEN, CDR2 SYDVKM. CDR3 length equals 16 residues. The CDR3 loop is CASSPGGASGANVLTF. The CDR3 DNA follows: TGTGCCAGCAGCCCCGGGGGAGCGTCTGGGGCCAACGTCCTGACTTTC.

This clone was observed a single time. The chain combines TRBV7-8 with TRBJ1-1; D is perhaps TRBD1 (5 bases). The germline V and J ends were trimmed by 3 bases and 3 bases, with 14 bases remaining between them. Per the germline V gene, CDR1 is SGHVS and CDR2 is FQNEAQ. The CDR3 consists of 15 residues. For the CDR3, the DNA is TGTGCCAGCAGCTTCTTTAGGGGCTTGGACACTGAAGCTTTCTTT. This gives the protein CASSFFRGLDTEAFF.

This chain joins TRBV28 and TRBJ2-6; 8 bases map to TRBD2. Germline assignment: CDR1 MDHEN and CDR2 SYDVKM. This CDR3 is 18 amino acids long. Trimming took 10 bases from V and 0 from J; bases not matched to a gene: 14. The CDR3 sequence is CATSGGEGGFSGANVLTF. CDR3 nucleotide sequence: TGTGCCACCTCCGGGGGGGAGGGGGGCTTCTCTGGGGCCAACGTCCTGACTTTC.

This chain connects TRBV18 to TRBJ2-3; D gene uncertain. Trimming removed 0 bases at V and 2 bases at J, with 3 bases between. CDR3 length: 13 amino acids. CDR1 and CDR2 (germline): KGHSH, LQKENI. In DNA, the CDR3 is TGTGCCAGCTCACCACCTATCACAGATACGCAGTATTTT. Encoded protein: CASSPPITDTQYF.

The rearrangement joins TRBV5-6 to TRBJ2-7; D is unclear. The length of the CDR3 is 12 residues. Trimming took 3 bases from V and 6 from J, leaving 10 bases between them. Germline loops: CDR1 SGHDT, CDR2 YYEEEE. For the CDR3, the DNA is TGTGCCAGCAGCTACCTAGGAGCCGAGCAGTACTTC. It encodes CASSYLGAEQYF.

Only a few counts were recorded for this clone. J is TRBJ1-2 and V is TRBV5-4; 7 nucleotides agree with TRBD1. The CDR3 is 14 amino acids. Germline assignment: CDR1 SGHNT and CDR2 YYREEE (reference sequence). With V trimmed by 3 bases and J by 4 bases, 6 bases remained unmatched. The CDR3 sequence is CASSSRQGGYGYTF. In DNA form, the CDR3 reads TGTGCCAGCAGCTCCCGACAGGGAGGCTATGGCTACACCTTC.

Comments on this clone: Germline and junction disagree at one end, which may indicate a read error. This chain joins TRBV28 and TRBJ1-5; perhaps TRBD1 as D (6 bases). CDR1 is MDHEN and CDR2 is SYDVKM in the germline V gene. The CDR3 is 12 amino acids. CDR3 nucleotide sequence: TGTGCCAGCAGCCGAATTGGACAGCACCAGCATTTT. Protein sequence: CASSRIGQHQHF.

The chain employs TRBV7-8 and TRBJ1-1, with 8 bases matching TRBD1. J gave up 7 bases and V 1 base, and 8 bases lay outside the gene matches. CDR3 size: 15 residues. Germline V CDR1 and CDR2: SGHVS, FQNEAQ. The CDR3 sequence is CASSLGRRGLSEAFF. Here the CDR3 DNA reads TGTGCCAGCAGCTTAGGCCGCAGGGGGCTAAGTGAAGCTTTCTTT. Complete variable domain (other parts from reference TRBV7-8 and TRBJ1-1): GAGVSQSPRYKVAKRGQDVALRCDPISGHVSLFWYQQALGQGPEFLTYFQNEAQLDKSGLPSDRFFAERPEGSVSTLKIQRTQQEDSAVYLCASSLGRRGLSEAFFGQGTRLTVV.

This chain connects TRBV30 to TRBJ2-4; D possibly corresponds to TRBD2 (7 bases). Germline V gene sequence: CDR1 GTSNPN, CDR2 SVGIG (reference sequence). The CDR3 runs to 16 residues. The V end lost 3 bases, the J end lost 1 base, and 16 bases lay between the germline ends. The DNA of the CDR3 is TGTGCCTGGAGCCCTGGGCGGGGGCGCGCCAAAAACATTCAGTACTTC. Amino acid sequence: CAWSPGRGRAKNIQYF.

There are a few counts of this clone. The chain links TRBV10-2 to TRBJ2-1; D gene unclear. In germline, CDR1 is WSHSY, CDR2 SAAADI. The CDR3 contains 13 residues. The V and J ends lost 1 base and 4 bases respectively, with 5 bases between them. As DNA, the CDR3 is TGCGCCAGCAGTGAGTGGCAATACAATGAGCAGTTCTTC. As protein: CASSEWQYNEQFF.

V gene TRBV28 combines with J gene TRBJ2-5; the D gene is possibly TRBD2 (7 bases). CDR1 is MDHEN, CDR2 SYDVKM, per germline. The CDR3 spans 14 residues. V gave up 2 bases and J gave up 6 bases, with 13 bases separating them. The CDR3 DNA sequence: TGTGCCAGCAGTTTAGGGGGGGCAGTAAAGACCCAGTACTTC. Translating gives CASSLGGAVKTQYF.

V gene TRBV30 combines with J gene TRBJ2-7, with a weak D call TRBD1 (5 bases). The CDR3 extends over 12 amino acids. With 3 bases removed from V and 7 bases from J, the gap between germline ends came to 13 bases. CDR1 GTSNPN and CDR2 SVGIG come from the germline V gene (reference sequence). The CDR3 bases are TGTGCCTGGAGGTGGGGCTCTAGGGAGCAGTACTTC. It codes for CAWRWGSREQYF.

This clone was counted only a few times. This chain joins TRBV4-1 and TRBJ1-1, with 7 bases aligning to TRBD1. Germline lookup yields CDR1 MGHRA and CDR2 YSYEKL. The CDR3 totals 16 residues. The trim removed 8 bases at V and 8 bases at J, leaving 20 bases unmatched. CDR3 in amino acids: CASQDRIMQGVSEAFF. The CDR3 nucleotides are TGCGCCAGCCAAGATCGGATCATGCAGGGGGTATCGGAAGCTTTCTTT.

This chain uses TRBV4-3 with TRBJ2-7; 7 bases map to TRBD1. Germline values: CDR1 LGHNA, CDR2 YSLEER. With V trimmed by 2 bases and J by 2 bases, 9 bases remained unmatched. This CDR3 is built from 16 residues. This CDR3 is CASSQLLTQGAYEQYF. The DNA of the CDR3 is TGCGCCAGCAGCCAACTCTTGACCCAGGGGGCCTACGAGCAGTACTTC.

The chain couples TRBV2 to TRBJ1-5; D is perhaps TRBD1 (6 bases). CDR1 and CDR2 (germline): SNHLY, FYNNEI. V lost 3 bases and J lost 6, with 15 bases in between. This CDR3 region has 15 residues. The CDR3 region is CASSDRNRDGQPQHF. The CDR3 region has the DNA TGTGCCAGCAGTGATCGTAACAGGGACGGTCAGCCCCAGCATTTT. Complete variable domain (other parts from reference TRBV2 and TRBJ1-5): EPEVTQTPSHQVTQMGQEVILRCVPISNHLYFYWYRQILGQKVEFLVSFYNNEISEKSEIFDDQFSVERPDGSNFTLKIRSTKLEDSAMYFCASSDRNRDGQPQHFGDGTRLSIL.

The rearrangement joins TRBV28 to TRBJ1-2; unclear D gene. The CDR3 runs 14 residues. V shed 5 bases and J shed 7 bases, with 17 bases lying between them. Germline V lookup: CDR1 MDHEN, CDR2 SYDVKM. In DNA form, the CDR3 reads TGTGCCAGCAGTACTTCTCGGTCGCCCGCTGGCTACACCTTC. This encodes CASSTSRSPAGYTF.

This clone was seen only once. The rearrangement joins TRBV13 to TRBJ1-2, with 7 bases lining up with TRBD1. J was trimmed by 8 bases and V by 5 bases; bases with no gene match: 8. The CDR3 is 13 residues long. The germline V gene has CDR1 PRHDT and CDR2 FYEKMQ (reference sequence). CDR3 bases: TGTGCCAGCAGCGGCTCGACAGGGAACGGCTACACCTTC. The encoded protein is CASSGSTGNGYTF.